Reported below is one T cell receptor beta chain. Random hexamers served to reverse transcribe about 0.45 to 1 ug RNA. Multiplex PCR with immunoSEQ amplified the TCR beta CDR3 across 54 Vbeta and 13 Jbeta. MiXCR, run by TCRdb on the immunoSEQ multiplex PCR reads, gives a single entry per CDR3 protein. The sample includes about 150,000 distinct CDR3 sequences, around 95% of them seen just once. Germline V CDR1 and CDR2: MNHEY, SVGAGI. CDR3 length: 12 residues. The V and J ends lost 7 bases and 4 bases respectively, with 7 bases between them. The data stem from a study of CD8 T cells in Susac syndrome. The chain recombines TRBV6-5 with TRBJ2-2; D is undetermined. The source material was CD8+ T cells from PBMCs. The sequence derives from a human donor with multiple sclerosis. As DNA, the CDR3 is TGTGCCAGCACCCTCGGCACCGGGGAGCTGTTTTTT. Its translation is CASTLGTGELFF.